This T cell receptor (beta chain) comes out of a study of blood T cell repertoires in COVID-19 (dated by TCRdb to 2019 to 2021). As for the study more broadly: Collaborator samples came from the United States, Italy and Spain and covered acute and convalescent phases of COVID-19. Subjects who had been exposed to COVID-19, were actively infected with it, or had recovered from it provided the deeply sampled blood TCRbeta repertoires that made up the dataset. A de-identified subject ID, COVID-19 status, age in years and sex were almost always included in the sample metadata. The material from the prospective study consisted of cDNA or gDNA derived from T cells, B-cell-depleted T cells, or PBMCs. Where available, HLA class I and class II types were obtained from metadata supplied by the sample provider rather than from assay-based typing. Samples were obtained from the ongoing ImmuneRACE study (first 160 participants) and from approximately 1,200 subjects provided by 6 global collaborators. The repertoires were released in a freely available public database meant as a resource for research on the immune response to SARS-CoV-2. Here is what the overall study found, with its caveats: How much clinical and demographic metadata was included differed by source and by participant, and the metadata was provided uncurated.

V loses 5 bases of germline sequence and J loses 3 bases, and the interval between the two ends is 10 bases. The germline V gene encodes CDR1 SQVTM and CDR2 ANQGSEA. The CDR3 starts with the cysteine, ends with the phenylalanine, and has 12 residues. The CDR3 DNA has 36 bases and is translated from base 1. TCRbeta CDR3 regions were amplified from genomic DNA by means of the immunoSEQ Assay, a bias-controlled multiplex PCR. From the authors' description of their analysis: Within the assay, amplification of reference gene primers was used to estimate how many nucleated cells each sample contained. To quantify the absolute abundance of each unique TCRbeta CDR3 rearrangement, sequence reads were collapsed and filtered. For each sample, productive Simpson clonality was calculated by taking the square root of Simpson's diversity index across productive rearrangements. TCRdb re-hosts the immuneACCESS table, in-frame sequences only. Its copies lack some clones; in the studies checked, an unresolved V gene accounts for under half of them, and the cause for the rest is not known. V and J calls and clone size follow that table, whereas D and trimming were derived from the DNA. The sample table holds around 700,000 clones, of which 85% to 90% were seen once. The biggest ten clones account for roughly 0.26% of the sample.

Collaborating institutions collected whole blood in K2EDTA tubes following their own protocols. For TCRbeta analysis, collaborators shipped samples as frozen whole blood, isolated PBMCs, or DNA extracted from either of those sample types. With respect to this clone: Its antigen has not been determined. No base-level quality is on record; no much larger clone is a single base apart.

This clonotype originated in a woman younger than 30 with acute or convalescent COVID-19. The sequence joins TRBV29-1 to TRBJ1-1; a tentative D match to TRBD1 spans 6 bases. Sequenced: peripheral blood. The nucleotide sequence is TGCAGCGTTCGAGGGGGGGACACTGAAGCTTTCTTT. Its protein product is CSVRGGDTEAFF.